This T cell receptor (beta chain) appears in the sequencing data of a study of T cell responses to AZD1222 COVID-19 vaccine. Study-level background: Pooled samples include second doses given at about 4 or 12 weeks.

In this sample, this clone turned up a few times. Its specificity is not known. Study-wide points: With two AZD1222 doses given, Spike-specific TCR breadth and depth both rose.

Sequenced by immunoSEQ multiplex PCR; TCRdb stores in-frame clones only, minus some. Counted here are some 96,000 clones, 88% occurring once; the ten biggest clones make up over 2.5%. This receptor was taken from an adult in good health. This specimen consisted of peripheral blood, obtained on day 0 of AZD1222 vaccination.

CDR3 coding DNA: TGTGCCAGTAGTACCGACAGGAATCAAGAGACCCAGTACTTC. As protein: CASSTDRNQETQYF. This chain uses TRBV19 with TRBJ2-5; TRBD1 might be the D (6 bases). V was shortened by 4 bases and J by 2 bases, with 11 bases between the two germline ends. The germline V gene has CDR1 LNHDA and CDR2 SQIVND (reference sequence). The CDR3 consists of 14 residues.